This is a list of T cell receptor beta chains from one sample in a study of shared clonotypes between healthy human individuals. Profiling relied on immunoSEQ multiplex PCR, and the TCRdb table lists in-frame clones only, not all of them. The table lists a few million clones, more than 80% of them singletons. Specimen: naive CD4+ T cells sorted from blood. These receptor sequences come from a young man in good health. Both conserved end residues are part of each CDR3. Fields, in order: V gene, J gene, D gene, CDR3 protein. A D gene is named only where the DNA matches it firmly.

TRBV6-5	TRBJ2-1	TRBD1	CASSHSGTGYNEQFF
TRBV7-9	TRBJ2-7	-	CASGSESRGYEQYF
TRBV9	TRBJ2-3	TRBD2	CASSLAGAPADTQYF
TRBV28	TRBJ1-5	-	CASSRQGGRQPQHF
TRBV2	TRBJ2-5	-	CASRETGEKETQYF
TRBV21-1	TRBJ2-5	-	CASSVLGFGETQYF
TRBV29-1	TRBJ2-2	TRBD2	CSVEAGGPGELFF
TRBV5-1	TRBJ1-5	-	CASSDRTGQPQHF
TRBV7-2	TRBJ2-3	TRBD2	CASSLELAGAGADTQYF
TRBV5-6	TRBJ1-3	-	CASTVGHSGNTIYF
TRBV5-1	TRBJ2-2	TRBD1	CASSSGQASPGELFF
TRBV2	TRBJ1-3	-	CAKDGDTSGNTIYF
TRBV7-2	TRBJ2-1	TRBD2	CASSLTSWGNEQFF
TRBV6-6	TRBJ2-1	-	CASSSLNEQFF
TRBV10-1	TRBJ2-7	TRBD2	CASSGSGSGEQYF
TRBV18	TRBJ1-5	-	CASSPPTGRGNQPQHF
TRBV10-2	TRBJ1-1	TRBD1	CASTPGDRGNTEAFF
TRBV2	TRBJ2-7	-	CASRGDTYEQYF
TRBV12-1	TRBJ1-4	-	CASSFDPGGAYEKLFF
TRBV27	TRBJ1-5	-	CASSRTGLGNQPQHF
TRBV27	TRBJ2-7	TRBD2	CASSRLASSYEQYF
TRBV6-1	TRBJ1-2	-	CASLSTGSYYGYTF
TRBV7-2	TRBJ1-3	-	CASSLKVIRPGNTIYF
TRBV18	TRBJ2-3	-	CASSLGTNTDTQYF
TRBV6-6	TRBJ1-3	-	CASSREGGNGNTIYF